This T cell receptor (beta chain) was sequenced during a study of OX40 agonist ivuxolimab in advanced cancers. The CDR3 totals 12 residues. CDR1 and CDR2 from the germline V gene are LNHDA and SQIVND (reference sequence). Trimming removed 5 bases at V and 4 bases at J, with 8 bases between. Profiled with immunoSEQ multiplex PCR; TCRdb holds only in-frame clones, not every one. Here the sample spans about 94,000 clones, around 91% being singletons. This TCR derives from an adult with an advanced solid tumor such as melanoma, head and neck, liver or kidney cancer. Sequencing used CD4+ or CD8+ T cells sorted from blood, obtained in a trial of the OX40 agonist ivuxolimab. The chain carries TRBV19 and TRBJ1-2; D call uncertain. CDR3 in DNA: TGTGCCAGTAGTCCGCAAGCCTATGGCTACACCTTC. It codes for CASSPQAYGYTF.